These 20 T cell receptor beta chains share one sample of origin, sequenced in a study of cytomegalovirus exposure and HLA in healthy donors. The PCR ran on 60 Vbeta and 13 Jbeta primers. The data were produced by immunoSEQ multiplex PCR, yet TCRdb's version contains in-frame clones alone and is incomplete. Of 100,000 to 150,000 clones listed, roughly four fifths were seen once; the top ten hold around 3.5%. The specimen sequenced was PBMCs. The origin of the receptors is a woman aged 40 to 55 in good health and CMV-seropositive.

V and J are TRBV25-1 and TRBJ2-7, with TRBD2 matching 7 bases. Germline V gene lookup returns CDR1 MGHDK and CDR2 SYGVNS. This CDR3 is 16 amino acids long. V lost 6 bases to trimming and J lost 1 base; unmatched junction nucleotides: 12. CDR3 sequence reads: CASRPMGLAASYEQYF. In nucleotides, the CDR3 is TGTGCCAGCAGGCCGATGGGGCTAGCGGCGTCCTACGAGCAGTACTTC.

The chain couples TRBV7-9 to TRBJ2-1; 8 nucleotides line up with TRBD2. This CDR3 is 18 amino acids long. Germline V gives CDR1 SEHNR, CDR2 FQNEAQ (reference sequence). The trim removed 5 bases at V and 6 bases at J, leaving 18 bases unmatched. This CDR3 is CASSQKYRLAGLANEQFF. The CDR3 nucleotides are TGTGCCAGCAGCCAAAAGTATCGGCTAGCGGGTTTAGCCAATGAGCAGTTCTTC. Together with reference TRBV7-9 and TRBJ2-1, the CDR3 gives the full variable domain: DTGVSQNPRHKITKRGQNVTFRCDPISEHNRLYWYRQTLGQGPEFLTYFQNEAQLEKSRLLSDRFSAERPKGSFSTLEIQRTEQGDSAMYLCASSQKYRLAGLANEQFFGPGTRLTVL.

The chain employs TRBV9 and TRBJ2-2, with a weak D call TRBD2 (6 bases). Looked up from germline, CDR1 is SGDLS and CDR2 is YYNGEE. V lost 4 bases, J lost 7 bases, and 11 bases lay in between. The CDR3 contains 13 residues. The CDR3 reads CASSPDSGGELFF. DNA for the CDR3: TGTGCCAGCAGCCCCGATAGCGGCGGGGAGCTGTTTTTT.

The chain recombines TRBV6-5 with TRBJ1-2; D unresolved. The CDR3 sequence is 13 residues long. Deletions cut 5 bases from V and 4 bases from J, with 11 bases between. Germline V gene data show CDR1 as MNHEY and CDR2 as SVGAGI. The CDR3 loop is CASSPSVTYGYTF. The CDR3 DNA reads TGTGCCAGCAGTCCATCAGTTACCTATGGCTACACCTTC.

The chain carries TRBV27 and TRBJ1-1; TRBD1 aligns across 7 bases. Germline loops: CDR1 MNHEY, CDR2 SMNVEV (reference sequence). V gave up 5 bases and J gave up 8 bases; unmatched junction bases: 14. This CDR3 is built from 15 residues. Here the CDR3 reads CASSQGRAQGSEAFF. CDR3 nucleotide sequence: TGTGCCAGCAGTCAAGGAAGAGCACAGGGGTCGGAAGCTTTCTTT.

The chain has TRBV27 and TRBJ2-7; D might be TRBD1 (6 bases). The CDR3 is made up of 15 amino acids. V gave up 4 bases and J gave up 2 bases, with 15 bases separating them. The V gene's germline CDR1 is MNHEY and CDR2 SMNVEV (reference sequence). CDR3 DNA: TGTGCCAGCAGTTCTCTTTGGCAGGGGACCTACGAGCAGTACTTC. It codes for CASSSLWQGTYEQYF.

This sequence joins TRBV6-5 and TRBJ1-5, with D possibly TRBD1 on 5 matching bases. Germline CDR1 and CDR2: MNHEY and SVGAGI. The CDR3 totals 14 residues. V was clipped by 8 bases and J by 4 bases, with 15 bases between them. CDR3 in amino acids: CASAAQARNQPQHF. Written as DNA, the CDR3 is TGTGCCAGCGCGGCACAGGCCAGGAATCAGCCCCAGCATTTT.

The chain couples TRBV14 to TRBJ2-5; the match to TRBD2 covers 11 bases. Germline values: CDR1 SGHDN, CDR2 FVKESK. Trimming cost V 3 bases and J 4 bases; bases outside gene matches: 7. CDR3 length equals 16 residues. The CDR3 bases are TGTGCCAGCAGCCATTTTAGCGGGAGGGCCGGAGAGACCCAGTACTTC. It encodes CASSHFSGRAGETQYF.

V is TRBV27 and J is TRBJ2-3, with D hard to call. The germline CDR1 and CDR2 sequences are MNHEY and SMNVEV (reference sequence). This CDR3 contains 14 residues. V lost 1 base, J lost 5 bases, and 10 bases lay in between. The chain's CDR3 is CASSLFSSLDTQYF. The CDR3 DNA reads TGTGCCAGCAGTTTATTTTCTAGTTTAGATACGCAGTATTTT.

V usage is TRBV27 and J usage is TRBJ1-2; no reliable D call. This CDR3 has 14 residues. Germline CDR1 reads MNHEY; CDR2 reads SMNVEV (reference sequence). V was shortened by 2 bases and J by 2 bases, with 9 bases between the two germline ends. CDR3: CASSLMAGNYGYTF. CDR3 nucleotide sequence: TGTGCCAGCAGTTTAATGGCGGGAAACTATGGCTACACCTTC.

The V call is TRBV6-5, the J call TRBJ1-2; D is unresolved. This CDR3 has 14 amino acids. Trimming left V 6 bases short and J 3 bases short, with 14 bases between. The germline V gene has CDR1 MNHEY and CDR2 SVGAGI. The CDR3 loop reads CASSRLETHYGYTF. The CDR3 DNA follows: TGTGCCAGCAGCAGATTAGAGACACACTATGGCTACACCTTC.

This chain's CDR3 is CASSPAGAMNTEAFF. The CDR3 bases are TGTGCCAGCTCACCGGCGGGAGCCATGAACACTGAAGCTTTCTTT. V and J are TRBV18 and TRBJ1-1, with D hard to call. The CDR3 sequence is 15 residues long. The V gene lost 3 bases and the J gene lost 0 bases, with 11 bases spanning the gap. The germline V gene has CDR1 KGHSH and CDR2 LQKENI.

This chain joins TRBV7-9 and TRBJ1-3; TRBD1 might be the D (5 bases). Per the germline V gene, CDR1 is SEHNR and CDR2 is FQNEAQ (reference sequence). The CDR3 covers 15 residues. V was cut by 3 bases and J by 3 bases, with 12 bases left in between. CDR3 sequence reads: CASSFWGVNGNTIYF. In DNA, the CDR3 is TGTGCCAGCAGCTTTTGGGGGGTGAATGGAAACACCATATATTTT.

The genes are TRBV19 and TRBJ2-7; 12 positions match TRBD2. Unmatched junction bases numbered 4, after V lost 4 bases and J lost 0 bases. The CDR3 is made up of 16 amino acids. Per germline, CDR1 LNHDA and CDR2 SQIVND (reference sequence). The CDR3 nucleotides read TGTGCCAGTAGTAAACTAGCGGGAGGAGCCTCCTACGAGCAGTACTTC. As protein: CASSKLAGGASYEQYF.

J is TRBJ2-5 and V is TRBV10-2, with 8 bases lining up with TRBD2. The germline CDR1 and CDR2 sequences are WSHSY and SAAADI. V gave up 1 base and J gave up 4 bases; unmatched junction bases: 5. CDR3 length: 15 amino acids. In DNA, the CDR3 is TGCGCCAGCAGTGAGTACCTAGCGGGTTCAGAGACCCAGTACTTC. Translated, it gives CASSEYLAGSETQYF.

The CDR3 DNA is TGTGCCATCAGCCAAACGGGGAACAATGAGCAGTTCTTC. It codes for CAISQTGNNEQFF. The V call is TRBV10-3, the J call TRBJ2-1; D is perhaps TRBD2 (5 bases). The length of the CDR3 is 13 residues. The germline gives CDR1 ENHRY, CDR2 SYGVKD. Trimming left V 6 bases short and J 5 bases short, with 11 bases between.

The rearrangement joins TRBV10-3 to TRBJ1-3; no clear D. Per germline, CDR1 ENHRY and CDR2 SYGVKD. CDR3 length: 13 residues. The ends were cut back, 9 bases at V and 8 bases at J, with 17 bases in the middle. The CDR3 nucleotides read TGTGCCATAGCGAAAGGCCCCGGGGACACCATATATTTT. It encodes CAIAKGPGDTIYF.

DNA for the CDR3: TGTGCCAGCAGTTCCCCTCTGGGGACAGCGAACACTGAAGCTTTCTTT. This encodes CASSSPLGTANTEAFF. This rearrangement joins TRBV28 to TRBJ1-1, with TRBD1 matching 7 bases. Looked up from germline, CDR1 is MDHEN and CDR2 is SYDVKM. The V gene end was trimmed by 4 bases and the J gene end by 1 base; junction bases not matched to a gene: 9. CDR3 length: 16 residues. Full variable domain (rest looked up from reference TRBV28 and TRBJ1-1): DVKVTQSSRYLVKRTGEKVFLECVQDMDHENMFWYRQDPGLGLRLIYFSYDVKMKEKGDIPEGYSVSREKKERFSLILESASTNQTSMYLCASSSPLGTANTEAFFGQGTRLTVV.

This clone was seen only once. V usage is TRBV7-8 and J usage is TRBJ2-3, with D perhaps matching TRBD1 (5 bases). This CDR3 has 16 amino acids. Germline V lookup: CDR1 SGHVS, CDR2 FQNEAQ. The germline V and J ends were trimmed by 4 bases and 0 bases, with 14 bases remaining between them. The CDR3 region is CASSSDLGVSTDTQYF. CDR3 coding DNA: TGTGCCAGCAGCTCCGATTTAGGGGTGAGCACAGATACGCAGTATTTT.

The chain employs TRBV19 and TRBJ2-2, with 9 bases identical to TRBD1. The germline CDR1 and CDR2 sequences are LNHDA and SQIVND (reference sequence). The CDR3 has 14 amino acids. Losses at the gene ends were 5 bases for V and 6 bases for J; bases not matched to a gene: 4. As DNA, the CDR3 is TGTGCCAGTAGTGTTACAGGGGGCGCCGGGGAGCTGTTTTTT. It yields the protein CASSVTGGAGELFF.